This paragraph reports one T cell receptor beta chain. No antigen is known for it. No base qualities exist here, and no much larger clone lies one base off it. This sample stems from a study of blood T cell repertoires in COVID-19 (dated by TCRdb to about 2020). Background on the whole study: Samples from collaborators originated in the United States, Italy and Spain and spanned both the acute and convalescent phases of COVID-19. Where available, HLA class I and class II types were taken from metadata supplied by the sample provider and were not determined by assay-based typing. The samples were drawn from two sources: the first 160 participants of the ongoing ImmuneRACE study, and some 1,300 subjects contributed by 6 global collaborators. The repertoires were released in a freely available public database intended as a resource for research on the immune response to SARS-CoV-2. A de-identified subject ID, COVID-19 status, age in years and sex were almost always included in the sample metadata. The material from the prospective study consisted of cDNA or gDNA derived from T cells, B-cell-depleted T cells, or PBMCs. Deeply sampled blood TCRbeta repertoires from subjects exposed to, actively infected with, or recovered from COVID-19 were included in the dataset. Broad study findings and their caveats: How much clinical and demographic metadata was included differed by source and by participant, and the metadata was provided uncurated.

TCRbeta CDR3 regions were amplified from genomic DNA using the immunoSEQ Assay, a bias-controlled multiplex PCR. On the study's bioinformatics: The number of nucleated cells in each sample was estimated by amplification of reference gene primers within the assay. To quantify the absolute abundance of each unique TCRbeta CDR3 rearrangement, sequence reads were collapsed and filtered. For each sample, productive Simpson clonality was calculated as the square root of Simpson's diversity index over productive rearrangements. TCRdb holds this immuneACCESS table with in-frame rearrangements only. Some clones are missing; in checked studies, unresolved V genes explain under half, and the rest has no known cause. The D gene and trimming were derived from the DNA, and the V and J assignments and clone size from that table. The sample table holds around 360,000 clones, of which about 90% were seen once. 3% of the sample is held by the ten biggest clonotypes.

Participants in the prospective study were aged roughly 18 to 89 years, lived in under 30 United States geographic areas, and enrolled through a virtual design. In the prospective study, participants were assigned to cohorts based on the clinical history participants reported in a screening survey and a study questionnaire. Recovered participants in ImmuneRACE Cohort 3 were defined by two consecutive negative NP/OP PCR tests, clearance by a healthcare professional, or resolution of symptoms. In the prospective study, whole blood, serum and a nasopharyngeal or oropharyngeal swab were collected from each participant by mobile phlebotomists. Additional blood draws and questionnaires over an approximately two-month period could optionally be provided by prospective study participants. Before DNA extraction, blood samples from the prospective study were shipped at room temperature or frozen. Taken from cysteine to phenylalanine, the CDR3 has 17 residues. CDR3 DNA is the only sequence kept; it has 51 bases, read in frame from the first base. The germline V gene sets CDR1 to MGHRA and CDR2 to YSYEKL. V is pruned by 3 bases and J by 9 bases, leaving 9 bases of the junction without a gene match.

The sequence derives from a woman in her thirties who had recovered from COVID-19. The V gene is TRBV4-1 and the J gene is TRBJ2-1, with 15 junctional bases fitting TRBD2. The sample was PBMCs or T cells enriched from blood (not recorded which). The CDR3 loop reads CASSHLGLAGGGGEQFF. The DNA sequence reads TGCGCCAGCAGCCACTTGGGACTAGCGGGGGGAGGGGGTGAGCAGTTCTTC.